One and the same sample provided the 6 T cell receptor beta chains below, sequenced in a study of glioma-infiltrating T cells after dendritic cell vaccination. The sample's time point: after dendritic cell vaccination, including at tumor progression/relapse. The protocol was immunoSEQ multiplex PCR, while the TCRdb copy is restricted to in-frame clones and leaves out a portion. The sample holds roughly 60,000 clones, around 83% seen once. The material was blood, obtained after dendritic cell vaccination. These receptors were collected from a human donor with glioblastoma.

The V call is TRBV5-1, the J call TRBJ2-3; 10 bases fit TRBD2. Germline values: CDR1 SGHRS, CDR2 YFSETQ. V was clipped by 3 bases and J by 10 bases; unmatched bases: 8. The CDR3 extends over 14 amino acids. The CDR3 DNA reads TGCGCCAGCAGCTCGCTAGCGGGGGCTCGGGCGCAGTATTTT. Translated: CASSSLAGARAQYF.

This clone has a single count. The chain joins TRBV5-5 to TRBJ1-6, with D possibly being TRBD1 (5 bases). Deletions cut 4 bases from V and 0 bases from J, with 17 bases between. CDR1 SGHKS and CDR2 YYEKEE come from the germline V gene (reference sequence). The CDR3 is 18 residues long. The CDR3 DNA reads TGTGCCAGCAGCCCCGACGGGAGGGGTTACTCCTATAATTCACCCCTCCACTTT. It is translated as CASSPDGRGYSYNSPLHF.

The chain joins TRBV14 to TRBJ1-2; 8 nucleotides line up with TRBD1. The germline gives CDR1 SGHDN, CDR2 FVKESK. The CDR3 loop spans 13 amino acids. J was trimmed by 7 bases and V by 5 bases; bases with no gene match: 6. The CDR3: CASSTGQVFGYTF. The CDR3 coding sequence is TGTGCCAGCAGCACGGGACAGGTGTTTGGCTACACCTTC. Combining the CDR3 with reference TRBV14 and TRBJ1-2 gives the whole variable domain EAGVTQFPSHSVIEKGQTVTLRCDPISGHDNLYWYRRVMGKEIKFLLHFVKESKQDESGMPNNRFLAERTGGTYSTLKVQPAELEDSGVYFCASSTGQVFGYTFGSGTRLTVV.

The rearrangement uses TRBV7-9 and TRBJ1-6; D remains ambiguous. CDR3 size: 14 residues. In germline, CDR1 is SEHNR, CDR2 FQNEAQ (reference sequence). Between the trimmed V and J ends, which lost 5 bases and 5 bases, there was a span of 10 bases. DNA for the CDR3: TGTGCCAGCAGCGCGTGGGCCGATAATTCACCCCTCCACTTT. Its protein product is CASSAWADNSPLHF. The variable domain in full, completed from reference TRBV7-9 and TRBJ1-6, reads DTGVSQNPRHKITKRGQNVTFRCDPISEHNRLYWYRQTLGQGPEFLTYFQNEAQLEKSRLLSDRFSAERPKGSFSTLEIQRTEQGDSAMYLCASSAWADNSPLHFGNGTRLTVT.

This sequence joins TRBV25-1 and TRBJ2-5; tentative D call: TRBD1 (5 bases). Germline V gene data show CDR1 as MGHDK and CDR2 as SYGVNS. Trimming shortened V by 3 bases and J by 5 bases, and 13 bases separated the two germline ends. The length of the CDR3 is 14 residues. The CDR3 here is CASSESGFRETQYF. CDR3 sequence (DNA): TGTGCCAGCAGTGAGTCAGGGTTTAGGGAGACCCAGTACTTC.

CDR3 region: CASRFYRESKLNTEAFF. The CDR3 DNA reads TGTGCAAGTCGCTTCTACCGGGAATCCAAACTGAACACTGAAGCTTTCTTT. The chain is built from TRBV12-2 and TRBJ1-1. TRBV12-2 is a known pseudogene. The CDR3 contains 17 residues.